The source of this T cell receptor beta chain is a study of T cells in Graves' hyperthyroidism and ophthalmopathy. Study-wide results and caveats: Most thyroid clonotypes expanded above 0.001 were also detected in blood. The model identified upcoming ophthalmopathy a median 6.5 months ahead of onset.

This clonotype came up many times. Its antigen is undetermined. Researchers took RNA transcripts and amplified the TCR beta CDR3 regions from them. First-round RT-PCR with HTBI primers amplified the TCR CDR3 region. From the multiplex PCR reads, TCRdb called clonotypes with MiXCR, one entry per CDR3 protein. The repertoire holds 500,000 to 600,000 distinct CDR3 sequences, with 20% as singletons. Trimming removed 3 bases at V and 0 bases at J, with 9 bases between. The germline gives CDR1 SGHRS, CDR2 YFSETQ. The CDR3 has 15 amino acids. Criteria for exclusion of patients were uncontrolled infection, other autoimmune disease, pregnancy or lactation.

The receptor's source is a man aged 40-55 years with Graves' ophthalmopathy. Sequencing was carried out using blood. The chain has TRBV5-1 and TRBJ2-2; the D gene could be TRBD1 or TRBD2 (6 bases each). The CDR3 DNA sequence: TGCGCCAGCAGCTACGGGGGCTCGAACACCGGGGAGCTGTTTTTT. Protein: CASSYGGSNTGELFF. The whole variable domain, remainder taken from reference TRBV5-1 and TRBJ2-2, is KAGVTQTPRYLIKTRGQQVTLSCSPISGHRSVSWYQQTPGQGLQFLFEYFSETQRNKGNFPGRFSGRQFSNSRSEMNVSTLELGDSALYLCASSYGGSNTGELFFGEGSRLTVL.